This paragraph reports one T cell receptor (beta chain). The CDR3 loop spans 14 amino acids. V gave up 10 bases and J gave up 8 bases; unmatched junction bases: 9. CDR1 and CDR2 (germline): ENHRY, SYGVKD. On the basis of clinical symptoms, serum thyroxine and TRAb, thyroid ultrasound and orbital computed tomography, diagnoses were made. The data were taken from a study of T cells in Graves' hyperthyroidism and ophthalmopathy. Using RNA transcripts as the source, TCR beta CDR3 regions were amplified. The HTBI primer set was used in a first-round RT-PCR of the TCR CDR3. MiXCR, run by TCRdb on the multiplex PCR reads, gives a single entry per CDR3 protein. The repertoire holds fewer than 650,000 distinct CDR3 sequences, about 15% seen once, with less than 6% in the top ten.

This TCR derives from a woman aged 25 to 39 with Graves' hyperthyroidism that later progressed to Graves' ophthalmopathy. Material for sequencing was blood. The rearrangement uses TRBV10-3 and TRBJ2-1; 12 nucleotides match TRBD2. The CDR3 here is CATKETSGSDEQFF. CDR3 nucleotide sequence: TGTGCCACTAAAGAGACTAGCGGGAGCGATGAGCAGTTCTTC.